This T cell receptor beta chain was sequenced for a study of blood T cell repertoires in COVID-19. Study-wide context: Material from acute and convalescent COVID-19 was sourced from the United States, Italy and Spain. The cDNA or gDNA used as material had been derived from T cells, B-cell-depleted T cells, or PBMCs.

Looked up from germline, CDR1 is MNHEY and CDR2 is SVGAGI. CDR3 length: 16 amino acids. The V end lost 4 bases, the J end lost 0 bases, and 13 bases lay between the germline ends. Per the original methods: Amplification of reference gene primers provided the estimated nucleated cell counts. Sequenced by immunoSEQ multiplex PCR; TCRdb stores in-frame clones only, minus some. V and J calls and clone size are copied from that table; D and trimming were computed from the DNA. The repertoire holds some 90,000 clones, with around nine tenths as singletons. Followed over time, Seattle patients had been enrolled while infection was active.

The chain combines TRBV6-5 with TRBJ1-3, with D perhaps matching TRBD1 (5 bases). The TCR was taken from a woman aged 55-75 years with COVID-19, enrolled during active disease. Source material: peripheral blood. DNA for the CDR3: TGTGCCAGCAGTTCCCAGCCAGGGCTCTCTGGAAACACCATATATTTT. This sequence encodes CASSSQPGLSGNTIYF.